This record concerns one T cell receptor (beta chain) sequence. The protocol was immunoSEQ multiplex PCR, while the TCRdb copy is restricted to in-frame clones and leaves out a portion. The sample records some 2,400,000 clones, 90% to 96% being singletons. A split of CD4+ cells into CD45RA+ naive and CD45RA-negative memory subsets was performed. Germline CDR1 MNHEY, CDR2 SVGAGI. The CDR3 loop spans 15 amino acids. V dropped 0 bases and J dropped 5; count of bases not matched to a gene: 5. This specimen comes from a study of shared clonotypes between healthy human individuals. The V gene is TRBV6-5, the J gene TRBJ2-5, with TRBD2 matching 8 bases. What was sequenced was naive CD4+ T cells sorted from blood. The subset: CD45RA+ positively selected. This sequence originates from a man aged 18 to 30 in good health. This chain's CDR3 is CASSYSAGVKETQYF. The DNA of the CDR3 is TGTGCCAGCAGTTACTCAGCGGGAGTTAAGGAGACCCAGTACTTC.